Listed here are 27 T cell receptor beta chains from one sample, sequenced in a study of T-cell reconstitution after alpha-beta-depleted transplantation in children. Unique molecular identifiers were incorporated during preparation of the TCRbeta library. TCRdb called the PCR reads again in MiXCR, with one record for every CDR3 protein. The table records around 600,000 distinct CDR3 sequences, over 15% of them present only once. The source material was PBMCs from the stem cell graft donor, sampled from the stem cell graft. These receptors were collected from a human donor who donated a stem cell graft to a child with acute myeloid leukemia.

The chain links TRBV5-1 to TRBJ2-2, with 7 bases fitting TRBD1. Germline V gene data show CDR1 as SGHRS and CDR2 as YFSETQ. The CDR3 runs 17 residues. V lost 4 bases to trimming and J lost 6 bases; unmatched junction nucleotides: 15. The DNA of the CDR3 is TGCGCCAGCAGCACCGGGACAGCTCCGAGGGCCGCCGGGGAGCTGTTTTTT. It translates to CASSTGTAPRAAGELFF. The variable domain in full, completed from reference TRBV5-1 and TRBJ2-2, reads KAGVTQTPRYLIKTRGQQVTLSCSPISGHRSVSWYQQTPGQGLQFLFEYFSETQRNKGNFPGRFSGRQFSNSRSEMNVSTLELGDSALYLCASSTGTAPRAAGELFFGEGSRLTVL.

This clonotype was found many times. The chain links TRBV20-1 to TRBJ2-5, with TRBD1 matching over 9 bases. The CDR3 is 14 residues long. The V gene end was trimmed by 5 bases and the J gene end by 5 bases; junction bases not matched to a gene: 9. CDR1 is DFQATT and CDR2 is SNEGSKA in the germline V gene (reference sequence). The CDR3 DNA is TGCAGTGCTTCGACAGGGGGACAAACGGAGACCCAGTACTTC. It translates to CSASTGGQTETQYF.

The chain combines TRBV11-2 with TRBJ2-3; D perhaps matches TRBD1 (6 bases). CDR1 is SGHAT, CDR2 FQNNGV, per germline. This CDR3 comprises 16 residues. Trimming removed 4 bases from V and 2 bases from J, with 16 bases in between. The CDR3, as DNA: TGTGCCAGCAGCTACGACGGCAGGGGAATCACAGATACGCAGTATTTT. Protein sequence: CASSYDGRGITDTQYF. Using reference TRBV11-2 and TRBJ2-3 for the parts outside the CDR3, the full variable domain is EAGVAQSPRYKIIEKRQSVAFWCNPISGHATLYWYQQILGQGPKLLIQFQNNGVVDDSQLPKDRFSAERLKGVDSTLKIQPAKLEDSAVYLCASSYDGRGITDTQYFGPGTRLTVL.

This clonotype turned up a few times. The V gene is TRBV25-1, the J gene TRBJ2-2; D possibly corresponds to TRBD2 (5 bases). CDR1 MGHDK and CDR2 SYGVNS come from the germline V gene. V dropped 3 bases and J dropped 5 bases, with 16 bases sitting between them. The CDR3 has 16 residues. The CDR3 nucleotides read TGTGCCAGCAGTGAGGCGCGGGCCAGCCTTACCGGGGAGCTGTTTTTT. It specifies CASSEARASLTGELFF.

In the case of this clonotype: A junction end diverges from the germline sequence, so it may reflect a read error. CDR3 residues: CCARPLREKRTEAFF. In DNA form, the CDR3 reads TGCTGTGCTAGGCCCTTAAGGGAGAAGAGGACTGAAGCTTTCTTT. The chain joins TRBV20-1 to TRBJ1-1, with D unclear. The CDR3 totals 15 residues. CDR1 is DFQATT and CDR2 is SNEGSKA in the germline V gene (reference sequence).

This chain uses TRBV20-1 with TRBJ2-3; D remains unclear. Germline V gene data show CDR1 as DFQATT and CDR2 as SNEGSKA (reference sequence). This CDR3 region has 14 residues. V lost 3 bases, J lost 10 bases, and 20 bases lay in between. DNA for the CDR3: TGCAGTGCTAGTTCTCGGTGGGCCGACGGCGCGCAGTATTTT. Protein product: CSASSRWADGAQYF.

The sample holds many counts of this clonotype. The chain uses TRBV7-2 and TRBJ2-7; TRBD1 agrees at 9 bases. This CDR3 has 15 residues. V trimming: 5 bases; J trimming: 3 bases; junction bases outside the gene matches: 8. Germline CDR1 SGHTA, CDR2 FQGNSA. The CDR3: CASSKPGQGLYEQYV. The CDR3 nucleotides are TGTGCCAGCAGCAAGCCGGGACAGGGTCTCTACGAGCAGTACGTC.

The table lists this clonotype with a few counts. The rearrangement uses TRBV20-1 and TRBJ2-5; D not resolved. The CDR3 spans 11 residues. V was clipped by 3 bases and J by 6 bases, with 8 bases between them. Per the germline V gene, CDR1 is DFQATT and CDR2 is SNEGSKA (reference sequence). CDR3 nucleotide sequence: TGCAGTGCTAGTTACCAGCAGACCCAGTACTTC. Translating it yields CSASYQQTQYF.

This clonotype was recorded a few times. The chain recombines TRBV10-3 with TRBJ2-7, with D perhaps TRBD2 (5 bases). Germline values: CDR1 ENHRY, CDR2 SYGVKD. This CDR3 is 12 amino acids long. The germline V and J ends were trimmed by 6 bases and 2 bases, with 8 bases remaining between them. This chain's CDR3 is CAISSGAYEQYV. The CDR3 DNA follows: TGTGCCATCAGCTCCGGGGCCTACGAGCAGTACGTC.

Remarks on this clonotype: This may be a read error, as it is one base from a much larger clone. The V call is TRBV6-4, the J call TRBJ2-1; TRBD2 aligns across 8 bases. This CDR3 comprises 15 residues. Per germline, CDR1 MRHNA and CDR2 SNTAGT. J gave up 3 bases and V 4 bases, and 5 bases lay outside the gene matches. Written as DNA, the CDR3 is TGTGCCAGCAGTGTACTAGCGGAAAACTACAATGAGCAGTTCTTC. It yields the protein CASSVLAENYNEQFF.

The table lists this clonotype with many counts. This chain connects TRBV6-5 to TRBJ1-2; no definite D call. V lost 2 bases, J lost 8 bases, and 12 bases lay in between. The germline V gene encodes CDR1 MNHEY and CDR2 SVGAGI. The CDR3 is 13 residues long. CDR3 amino acids: CASSYSPTSGYTF. In nucleotides, the CDR3 is TGTGCCAGCAGTTACAGCCCCACGAGCGGCTACACCTTC.

This clonotype turned up a few times. The chain uses TRBV11-2 and TRBJ2-1, with TRBD1 matching over 9 bases. The length of the CDR3 is 13 residues. The junction had 4 bases not matched to a gene; V was cut back by 6 bases and J by 7 bases. Germline-derived CDR1 and CDR2 are SGHAT and FQNNGV. The chain's CDR3 is CASRGQGLNEQFF. CDR3 nucleotide sequence: TGTGCCAGCAGGGGACAGGGTCTAAATGAGCAGTTCTTC.

The chain carries TRBV20-1 and TRBJ2-7, with 10 bases identical to TRBD2. This CDR3 has 15 amino acids. V was pared by 0 bases and J by 1 base, with 3 bases of the junction left unmatched. Germline values: CDR1 DFQATT, CDR2 SNEGSKA (reference sequence). Here the CDR3 reads CSARDSSGGSYEQYF. The CDR3, as DNA: TGCAGTGCTAGAGATTCTAGCGGGGGTTCCTACGAGCAGTACTTC.

This clonotype was counted only a few times. The chain is built from TRBV7-9 and TRBJ2-1; no clear D. This CDR3 is built from 14 residues. Trimming cost V 5 bases and J 7 bases, with 15 bases left between them. Germline assignment: CDR1 SEHNR and CDR2 FQNEAQ (reference sequence). CDR3 sequence (DNA): TGTGCCAGCAGCCTCCGGACCGGCTTAAATGAGCAGTTCTTC. It encodes CASSLRTGLNEQFF.

This clonotype was picked up many times. V gene TRBV24-1 combines with J gene TRBJ1-5; the D is unclear. Germline CDR1 reads KGHDR; CDR2 reads SFDVKD. The CDR3 contains 13 residues. The ends were cut back, 4 bases at V and 6 bases at J, with 9 bases in the middle. CDR3 protein: CATSESGLQPQHF. The CDR3 bases are TGTGCCACCAGTGAATCTGGACTTCAGCCCCAGCATTTT.

This clonotype has only a few counts. This rearrangement joins TRBV5-1 to TRBJ1-2, with 7 positions matching TRBD1. Germline-derived CDR1 and CDR2 are SGHRS and YFSETQ. J gave up 3 bases and V 4 bases, and 9 bases lay outside the gene matches. This CDR3 comprises 15 residues. The DNA of the CDR3 is TGCGCCAGCAGCGCTGTGCGAGGGGGCGACTATGGCTACACCTTC. Amino acids: CASSAVRGGDYGYTF.

The chain is built from TRBV20-1 and TRBJ1-5; 9 bases match TRBD1. With 3 bases clipped from V and 6 bases from J, the junction kept 15 bases outside the gene matches. Per the germline V gene, CDR1 is DFQATT and CDR2 is SNEGSKA (reference sequence). CDR3 length: 17 residues. The CDR3 region has the DNA TGCAGTGCTAGGGGGAGTTGGGGACAGGGTTTGAGTCAGCCCCAGCATTTT. Its translation: CSARGSWGQGLSQPQHF.

This clonotype came up many times. J is TRBJ1-1 and V is TRBV12-3 or TRBV12-4; unclear D gene. The CDR3 has 14 amino acids. Trimming stripped 1 base from V and 1 base from J, with 7 bases between. The CDR3 loop is CASSLGASNTEAFF. The CDR3 DNA reads TGTGCCAGCAGTTTAGGGGCCTCGAACACTGAAGCTTTCTTT.

This clonotype turned up a few times. CDR3 sequence (DNA): TGTGCCAGCAGTTTAGGGGCACCCTACAATGAGCAGTTCTTC. It translates to CASSLGAPYNEQFF. The V call is TRBV12-3 or TRBV12-4, the J call TRBJ2-1; D gene ambiguous. Trimming removed 1 base from V and 2 bases from J, with 6 bases in between. The CDR3 consists of 14 residues.

This clonotype was observed a handful of times. The chain has TRBV20-1 and TRBJ1-2; 9 bases match TRBD1. Germline V gene data show CDR1 as DFQATT and CDR2 as SNEGSKA (reference sequence). The length of the CDR3 is 16 residues. Trimming cost V 6 bases and J 7 bases; bases outside gene matches: 18. The CDR3 sequence: CSATPSGTGGAGGYTF. The CDR3, as DNA: TGCAGTGCCACTCCCTCCGGAACAGGGGGCGCGGGTGGCTACACCTTC.

This clonotype was seen more than once but under ten times. The chain is built from TRBV5-6 and TRBJ2-3, with 8 positions matching TRBD2. Per germline, CDR1 SGHDT and CDR2 YYEEEE. V lost 0 bases to trimming and J lost 5 bases; unmatched junction nucleotides: 5. This CDR3 has 15 residues. The CDR3 spells CASSLAAGGRDTQYF. The CDR3 DNA follows: TGTGCCAGCAGCTTGGCGGCGGGGGGAAGAGATACGCAGTATTTT.

The chain couples TRBV7-2 to TRBJ2-3; TRBD1 might be the D (5 bases). This CDR3 region has 16 residues. CDR1 is SGHTA, CDR2 FQGNSA, per germline. The V end lost 1 base, the J end lost 6 bases, and 17 bases lay between the germline ends. The CDR3 DNA is TGTGCCAGCAGCTTAGAGTTCCAGGGATACTATGATACGCAGTATTTT. It specifies CASSLEFQGYYDTQYF.

This clonotype was seen ten or more times. The genes are TRBV5-1 and TRBJ2-3; D is unclear. CDR1 and CDR2 (germline): SGHRS, YFSETQ. The CDR3 loop spans 12 amino acids. Between the trimmed V and J ends, which lost 0 bases and 3 bases, there was a span of 2 bases. CDR3 amino acids: CASSLETDTQYF. In DNA form, the CDR3 reads TGCGCCAGCAGCTTGGAGACAGATACGCAGTATTTT. Variable domain in full (rest from reference TRBV5-1 and TRBJ2-3): KAGVTQTPRYLIKTRGQQVTLSCSPISGHRSVSWYQQTPGQGLQFLFEYFSETQRNKGNFPGRFSGRQFSNSRSEMNVSTLELGDSALYLCASSLETDTQYFGPGTRLTVL.

This rearrangement joins TRBV23-1 to TRBJ2-4, with a weak D call TRBD2 (7 bases). TRBV23-1 is labeled an ORF, and its function is uncertain. V was pared by 2 bases and J by 0 bases, with 17 bases between. The CDR3 runs to 18 residues. The CDR3 bases are TGCGCCAGCAGTCAAACTACAGACGGGGGGCGAGCCAAAAACATTCAGTACTTC. This gives the protein CASSQTTDGGRAKNIQYF.

This clonotype has at least ten counts. CDR3 sequence reads: CSVIQNTDTQYF. The CDR3 region has the DNA TGCAGCGTTATCCAAAACACAGATACGCAGTATTTT. V usage is TRBV29-1 and J usage is TRBJ2-3, with D unresolved. Trimming left V 5 bases short and J 2 bases short, with 8 bases between. The germline CDR1 and CDR2 sequences are SQVTM and ANQGSEA. The CDR3 contains 12 residues.

The table lists this clonotype with a few counts. The chain joins TRBV20-1 to TRBJ1-5; D remains unclear. Per the germline V gene, CDR1 is DFQATT and CDR2 is SNEGSKA (reference sequence). CDR3 size: 11 residues. Between the trimmed V and J ends, which lost 7 bases and 4 bases, there was a span of 8 bases. The CDR3 coding sequence is TGCAGTGTGCCGTCAAATCAGCCCCAGCATTTT. It codes for CSVPSNQPQHF.

This clonotype appeared many times. This chain uses TRBV7-2 with TRBJ2-1, with D unclear. Germline lookup yields CDR1 SGHTA and CDR2 FQGNSA. This CDR3 has 14 residues. V was cut by 5 bases and J by 8 bases, with 16 bases left in between. The CDR3 loop is CASSPGPPVHEQFF. The CDR3 DNA follows: TGTGCCAGCAGCCCCGGACCCCCGGTACATGAGCAGTTCTTC.